The clone carrying this TCR beta chain was counted only a few times. These data come from a study of PD-L1 blockade in urothelial cancer. The CDR3 sequence is 14 residues long. Germline loops: CDR1 MRHNA, CDR2 SNTAGT. The V gene lost 10 bases and the J gene lost 5 bases, with 20 bases spanning the gap. Sequencing used immunoSEQ multiplex PCR; TCRdb keeps in-frame clones, though not all of them. The table records 35,000 to 40,000 clones, approximately 34% of them present only once. The sequences come from tumor tissue, collected before atezolizumab (anti-PD-L1) treatment. The receptor was isolated from a man aged 60 to 69 with urothelial cancer. The genes are TRBV6-4 and TRBJ1-1; D may be TRBD1 (5 bases). The CDR3 bases are TGTGCCATCAGCTACGGGGGAATGCAGACTGAAGCTTTCTTT. As protein: CAISYGGMQTEAFF.